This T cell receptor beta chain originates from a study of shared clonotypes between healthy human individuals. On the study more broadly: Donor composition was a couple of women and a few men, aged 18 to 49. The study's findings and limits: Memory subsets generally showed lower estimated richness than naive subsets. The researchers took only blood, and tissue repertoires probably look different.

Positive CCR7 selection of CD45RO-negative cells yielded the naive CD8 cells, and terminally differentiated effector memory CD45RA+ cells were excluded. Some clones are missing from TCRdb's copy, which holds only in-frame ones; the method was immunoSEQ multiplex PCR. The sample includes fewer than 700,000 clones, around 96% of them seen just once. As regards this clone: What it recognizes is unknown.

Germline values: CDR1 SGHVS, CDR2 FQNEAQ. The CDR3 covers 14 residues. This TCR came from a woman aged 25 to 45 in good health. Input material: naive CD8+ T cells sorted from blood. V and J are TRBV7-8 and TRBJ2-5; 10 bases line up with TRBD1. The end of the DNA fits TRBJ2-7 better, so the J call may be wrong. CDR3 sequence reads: CASSPGQGAYEQYF. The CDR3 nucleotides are TGTGCCAGCAGCCCAGGACAGGGGGCCTACGAGCAGTACTTC.